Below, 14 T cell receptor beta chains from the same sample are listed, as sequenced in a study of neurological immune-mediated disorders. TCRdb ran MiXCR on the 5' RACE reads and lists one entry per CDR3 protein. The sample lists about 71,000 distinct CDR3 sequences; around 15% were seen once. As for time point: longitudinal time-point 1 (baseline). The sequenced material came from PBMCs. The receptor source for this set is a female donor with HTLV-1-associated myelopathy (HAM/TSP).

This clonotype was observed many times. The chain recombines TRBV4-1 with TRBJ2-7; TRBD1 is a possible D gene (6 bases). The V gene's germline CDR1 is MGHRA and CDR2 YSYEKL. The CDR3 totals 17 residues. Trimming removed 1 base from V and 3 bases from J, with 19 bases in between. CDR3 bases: TGCGCCAGCAGCCAAGGGACAGAGGGGCCCGGGCTCTACGAGCAGTACTTC. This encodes CASSQGTEGPGLYEQYF.

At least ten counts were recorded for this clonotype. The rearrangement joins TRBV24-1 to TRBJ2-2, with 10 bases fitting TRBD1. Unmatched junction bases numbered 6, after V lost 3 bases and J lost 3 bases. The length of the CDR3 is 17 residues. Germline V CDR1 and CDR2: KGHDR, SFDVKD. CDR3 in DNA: TGTGCCACCAGTGATCCGGGGGACAGGGGCGACACCGGGGAGCTGTTTTTT. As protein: CATSDPGDRGDTGELFF.

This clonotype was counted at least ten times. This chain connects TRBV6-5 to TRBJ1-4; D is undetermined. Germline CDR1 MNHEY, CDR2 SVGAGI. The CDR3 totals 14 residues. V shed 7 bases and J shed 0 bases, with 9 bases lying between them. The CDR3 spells CASMPIATNEKLFF. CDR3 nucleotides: TGTGCCAGCATGCCGATCGCAACTAATGAAAAACTGTTTTTT.

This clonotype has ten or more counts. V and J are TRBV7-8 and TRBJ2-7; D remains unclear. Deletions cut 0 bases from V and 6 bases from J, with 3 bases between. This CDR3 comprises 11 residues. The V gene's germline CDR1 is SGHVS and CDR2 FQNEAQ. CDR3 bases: TGTGCCAGCAGCTTAGCGTTCGAGCAGTACTTC. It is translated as CASSLAFEQYF.

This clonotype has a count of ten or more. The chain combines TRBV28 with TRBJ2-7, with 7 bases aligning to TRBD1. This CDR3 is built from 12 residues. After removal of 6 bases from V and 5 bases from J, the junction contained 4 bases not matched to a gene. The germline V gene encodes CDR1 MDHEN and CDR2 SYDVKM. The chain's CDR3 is CASSDRAHEQYF. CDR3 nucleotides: TGTGCCAGCAGCGACAGGGCCCACGAGCAGTACTTC.

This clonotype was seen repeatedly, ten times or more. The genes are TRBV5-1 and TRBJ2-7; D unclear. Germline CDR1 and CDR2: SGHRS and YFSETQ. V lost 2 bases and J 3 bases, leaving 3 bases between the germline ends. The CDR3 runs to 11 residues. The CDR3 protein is CASSLDYEQYF. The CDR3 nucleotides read TGCGCCAGCAGCTTAGACTACGAGCAGTACTTC.

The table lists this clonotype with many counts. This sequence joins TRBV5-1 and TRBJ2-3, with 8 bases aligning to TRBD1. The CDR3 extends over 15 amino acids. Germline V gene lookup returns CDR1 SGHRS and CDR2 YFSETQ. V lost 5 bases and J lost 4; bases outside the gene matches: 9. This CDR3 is CASSSDRGIADTQYF. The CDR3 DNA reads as TGCGCCAGCAGTTCCGACAGGGGAATCGCAGATACGCAGTATTTT.

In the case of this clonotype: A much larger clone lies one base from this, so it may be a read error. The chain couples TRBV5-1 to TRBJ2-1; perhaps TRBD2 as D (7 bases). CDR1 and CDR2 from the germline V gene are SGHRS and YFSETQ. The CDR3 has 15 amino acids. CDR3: CASILGGGPTDEQFF. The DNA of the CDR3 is TGCGCCAGCATCTTGGGCGGGGGCCCTACGGATGAGCAGTTCTTC. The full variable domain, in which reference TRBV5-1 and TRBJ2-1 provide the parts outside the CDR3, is KAGVTQTPRYLIKTRGQQVTLSCSPISGHRSVSWYQQTPGQGLQFLFEYFSETQRNKGNFPGRFSGRQFSNSRSEMNVSTLELGDSALYLCASILGGGPTDEQFFGPGTRLTVL.

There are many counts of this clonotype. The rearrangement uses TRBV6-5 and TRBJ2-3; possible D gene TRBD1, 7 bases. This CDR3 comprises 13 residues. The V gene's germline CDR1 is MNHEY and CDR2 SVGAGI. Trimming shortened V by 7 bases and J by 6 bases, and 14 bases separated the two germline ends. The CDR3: CASKTPGGDTQYF. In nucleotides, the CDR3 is TGTGCCAGCAAAACCCCAGGGGGGGATACGCAGTATTTT.

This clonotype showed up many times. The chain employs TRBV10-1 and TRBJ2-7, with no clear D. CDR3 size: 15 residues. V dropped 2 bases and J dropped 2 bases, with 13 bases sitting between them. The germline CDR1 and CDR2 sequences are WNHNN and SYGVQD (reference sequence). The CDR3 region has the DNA TGCGCCAGCAGTGAGAACACAAACGGCGCCTACGAGCAGTACTTC. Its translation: CASSENTNGAYEQYF.

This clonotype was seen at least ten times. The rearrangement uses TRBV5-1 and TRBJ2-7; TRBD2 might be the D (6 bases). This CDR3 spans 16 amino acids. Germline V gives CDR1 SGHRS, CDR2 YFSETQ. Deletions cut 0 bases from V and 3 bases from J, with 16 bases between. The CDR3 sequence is CASSLVASAGIYEQYF. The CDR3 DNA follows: TGCGCCAGCAGCTTGGTAGCTAGCGCTGGGATCTACGAGCAGTACTTC.

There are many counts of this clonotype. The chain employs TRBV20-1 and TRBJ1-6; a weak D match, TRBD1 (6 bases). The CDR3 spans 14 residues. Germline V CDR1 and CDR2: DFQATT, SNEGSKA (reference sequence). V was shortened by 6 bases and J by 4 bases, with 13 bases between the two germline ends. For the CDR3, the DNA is TGCAGTGCCCGGGGGGCCGGGTATAATTCACCCCTCCACTTT. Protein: CSARGAGYNSPLHF.

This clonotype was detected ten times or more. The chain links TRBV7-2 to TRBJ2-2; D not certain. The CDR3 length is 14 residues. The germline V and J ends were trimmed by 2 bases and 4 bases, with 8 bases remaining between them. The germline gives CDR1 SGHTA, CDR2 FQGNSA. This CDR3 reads CASSLSRPTGELFF. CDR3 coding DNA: TGTGCCAGCAGCTTAAGCAGGCCCACCGGGGAGCTGTTTTTT.

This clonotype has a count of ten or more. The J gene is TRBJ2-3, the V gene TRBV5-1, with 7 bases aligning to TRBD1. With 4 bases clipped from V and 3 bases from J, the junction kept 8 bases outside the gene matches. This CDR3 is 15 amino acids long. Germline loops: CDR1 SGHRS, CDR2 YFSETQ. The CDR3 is CASSIGTAATDTQYF. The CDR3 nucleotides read TGCGCCAGCAGCATCGGGACAGCGGCAACAGATACGCAGTATTTT.